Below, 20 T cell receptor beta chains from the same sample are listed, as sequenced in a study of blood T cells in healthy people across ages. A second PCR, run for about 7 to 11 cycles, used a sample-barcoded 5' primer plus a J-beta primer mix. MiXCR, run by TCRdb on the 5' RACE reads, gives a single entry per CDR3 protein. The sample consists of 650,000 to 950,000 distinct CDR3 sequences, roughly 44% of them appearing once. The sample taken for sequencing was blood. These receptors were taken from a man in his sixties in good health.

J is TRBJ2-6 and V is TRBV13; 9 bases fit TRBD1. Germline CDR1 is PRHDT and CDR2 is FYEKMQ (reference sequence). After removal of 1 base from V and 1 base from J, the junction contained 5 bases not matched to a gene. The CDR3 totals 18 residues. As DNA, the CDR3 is TGTGCCAGCAGCTTAGAGGTGGACAGGGGATCTGGGGCCAACGTCCTGACTTTC. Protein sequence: CASSLEVDRGSGANVLTF. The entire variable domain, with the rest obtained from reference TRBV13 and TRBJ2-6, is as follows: AAGVIQSPRHLIKEKRETATLKCYPIPRHDTVYWYQQGPGQDPQFLISFYEKMQSDKGSIPDRFSAQQFSDYHSELNMSSLELGDSALYFCASSLEVDRGSGANVLTFGAGSRLTVL.

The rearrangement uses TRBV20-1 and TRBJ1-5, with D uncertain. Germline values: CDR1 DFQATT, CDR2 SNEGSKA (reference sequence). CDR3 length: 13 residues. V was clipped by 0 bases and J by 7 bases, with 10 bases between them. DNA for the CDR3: TGCAGTGCTAGAGATCCCTCCGGGCAGCCCCAGCATTTT. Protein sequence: CSARDPSGQPQHF.

Here the CDR3 DNA reads TGTGCCAGCAGACAGGGGACCTACAATCAGCCCCAGCATTTT. Amino acid sequence: CASRQGTYNQPQHF. This sequence joins TRBV27 and TRBJ1-5; 7 bases line up with TRBD1. J lost 3 bases, V lost 6 bases, and 5 bases had no gene match. CDR1 and CDR2 (germline): MNHEY, SMNVEV (reference sequence). The CDR3 is made up of 14 amino acids.

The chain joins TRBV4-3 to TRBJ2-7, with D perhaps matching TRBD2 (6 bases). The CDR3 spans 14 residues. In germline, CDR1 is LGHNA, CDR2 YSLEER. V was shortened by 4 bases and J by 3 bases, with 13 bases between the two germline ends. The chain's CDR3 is CASSRDQGGYEQYF. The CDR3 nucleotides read TGCGCCAGCAGCCGCGACCAGGGAGGCTACGAGCAGTACTTC.

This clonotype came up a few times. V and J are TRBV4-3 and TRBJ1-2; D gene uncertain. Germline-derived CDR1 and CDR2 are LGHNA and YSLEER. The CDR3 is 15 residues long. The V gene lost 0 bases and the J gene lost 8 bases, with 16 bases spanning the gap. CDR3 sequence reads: CASSQEVSPGYGYTF. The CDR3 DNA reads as TGCGCCAGCAGCCAAGAGGTCAGTCCCGGGTACGGCTACACCTTC.

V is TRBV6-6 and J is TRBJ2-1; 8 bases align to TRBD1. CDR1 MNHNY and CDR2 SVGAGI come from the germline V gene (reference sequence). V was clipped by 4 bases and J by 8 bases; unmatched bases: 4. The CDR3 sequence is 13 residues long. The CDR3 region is CASSLTGDHEQFF. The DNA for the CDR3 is TGTGCCAGCAGTTTGACAGGGGACCATGAGCAGTTCTTC.

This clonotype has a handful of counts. The CDR3 here is CASSDGVGYEQYF. The CDR3 coding sequence is TGTGCCAGCAGTGATGGCGTGGGATACGAGCAGTACTTC. The chain carries TRBV27 and TRBJ2-7, with D hard to call. Germline-derived CDR1 and CDR2 are MNHEY and SMNVEV (reference sequence). The CDR3 runs 13 residues. With 5 bases removed from V and 4 bases from J, the gap between germline ends came to 12 bases.

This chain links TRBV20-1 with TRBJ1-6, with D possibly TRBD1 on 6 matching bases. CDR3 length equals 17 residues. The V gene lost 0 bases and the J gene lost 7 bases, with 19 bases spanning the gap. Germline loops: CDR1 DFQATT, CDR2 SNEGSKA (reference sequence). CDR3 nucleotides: TGCAGTGCTAGAGATGGGGGCGGGGGGCTGAGGAATTCACCCCTCCACTTT. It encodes CSARDGGGGLRNSPLHF.

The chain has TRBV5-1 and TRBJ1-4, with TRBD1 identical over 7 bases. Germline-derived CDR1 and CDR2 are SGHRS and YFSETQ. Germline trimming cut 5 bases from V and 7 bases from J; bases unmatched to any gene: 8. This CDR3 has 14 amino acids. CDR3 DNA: TGCGCCAGCAGTGTGTCGCAGGGGGGTGAAAAACTGTTTTTT. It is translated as CASSVSQGGEKLFF.

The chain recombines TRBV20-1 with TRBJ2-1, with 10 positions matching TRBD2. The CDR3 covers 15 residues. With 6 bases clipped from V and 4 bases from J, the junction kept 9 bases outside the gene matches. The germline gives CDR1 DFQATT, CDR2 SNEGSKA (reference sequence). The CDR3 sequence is CSASGSAGGYNEQFF. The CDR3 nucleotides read TGCAGTGCATCAGGATCAGCGGGGGGGTACAATGAGCAGTTCTTC.

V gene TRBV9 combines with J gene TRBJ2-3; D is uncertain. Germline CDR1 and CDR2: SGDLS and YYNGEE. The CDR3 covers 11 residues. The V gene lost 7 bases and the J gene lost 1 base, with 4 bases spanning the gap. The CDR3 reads CASEGTDTQYF. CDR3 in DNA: TGTGCCAGCGAGGGCACAGATACGCAGTATTTT. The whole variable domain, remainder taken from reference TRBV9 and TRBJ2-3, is DSGVTQTPKHLITATGQRVTLRCSPRSGDLSVYWYQQSLDQGLQFLIQYYNGEERAKGNILERFSAQQFPDLHSELNLSSLELGDSALYFCASEGTDTQYFGPGTRLTVL.

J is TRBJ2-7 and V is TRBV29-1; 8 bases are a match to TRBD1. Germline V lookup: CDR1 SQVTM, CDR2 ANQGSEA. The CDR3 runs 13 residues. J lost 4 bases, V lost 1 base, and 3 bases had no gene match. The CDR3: CSVEATGEYEQYF. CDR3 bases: TGCAGCGTTGAAGCGACAGGGGAGTACGAGCAGTACTTC.

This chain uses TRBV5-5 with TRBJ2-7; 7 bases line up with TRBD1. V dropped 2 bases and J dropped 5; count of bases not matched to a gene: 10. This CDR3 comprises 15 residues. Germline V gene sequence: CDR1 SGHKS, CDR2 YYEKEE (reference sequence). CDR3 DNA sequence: TGTGCCAGCAGCTTCGAGGGACAGTTAAGGGACGAGCAGTACTTC. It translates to CASSFEGQLRDEQYF.

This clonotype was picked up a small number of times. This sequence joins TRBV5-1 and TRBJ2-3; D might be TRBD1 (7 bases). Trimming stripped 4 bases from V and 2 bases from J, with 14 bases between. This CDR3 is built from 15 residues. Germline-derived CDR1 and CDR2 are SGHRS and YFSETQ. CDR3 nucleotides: TGCGCCAGCAGCGCGGGACAGACAAACACAGATACGCAGTATTTT. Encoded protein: CASSAGQTNTDTQYF.

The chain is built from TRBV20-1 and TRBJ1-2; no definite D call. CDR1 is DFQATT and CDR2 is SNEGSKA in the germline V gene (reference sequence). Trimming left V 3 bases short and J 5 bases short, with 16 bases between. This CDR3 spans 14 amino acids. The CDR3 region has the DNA TGCAGTGCTAGTTTCGGCCTCTCGAAGTATGGCTACACCTTC. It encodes CSASFGLSKYGYTF.

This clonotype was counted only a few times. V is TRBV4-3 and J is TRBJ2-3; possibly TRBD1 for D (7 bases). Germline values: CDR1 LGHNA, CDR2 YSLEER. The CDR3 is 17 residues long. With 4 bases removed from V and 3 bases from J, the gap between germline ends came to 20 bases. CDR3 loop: CASSPSKTGAGTDTQYF. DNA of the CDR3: TGCGCCAGCAGCCCTTCTAAAACAGGGGCGGGGACAGATACGCAGTATTTT.

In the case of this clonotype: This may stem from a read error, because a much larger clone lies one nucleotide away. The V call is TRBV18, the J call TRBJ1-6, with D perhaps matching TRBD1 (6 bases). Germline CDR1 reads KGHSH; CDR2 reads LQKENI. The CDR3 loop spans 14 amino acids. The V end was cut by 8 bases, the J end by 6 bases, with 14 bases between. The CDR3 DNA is TGTGCCAGCCCATCACAGGGCGCTAATTCACCCCTCCACTTT. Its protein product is CASPSQGANSPLHF.

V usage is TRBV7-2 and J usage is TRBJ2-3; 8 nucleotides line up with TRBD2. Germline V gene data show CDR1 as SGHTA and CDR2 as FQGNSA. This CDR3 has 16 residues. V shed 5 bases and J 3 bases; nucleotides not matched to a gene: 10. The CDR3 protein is CASSRGDGGATDTQYF. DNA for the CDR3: TGTGCCAGCAGCCGAGGAGACGGGGGGGCGACAGATACGCAGTATTTT.

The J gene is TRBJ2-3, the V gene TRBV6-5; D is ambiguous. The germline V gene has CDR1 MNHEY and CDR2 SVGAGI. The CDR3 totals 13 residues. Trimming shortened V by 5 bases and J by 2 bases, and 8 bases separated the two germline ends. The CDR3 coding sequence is TGTGCCAGCAGTGACCAGAACACAGATACGCAGTATTTT. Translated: CASSDQNTDTQYF.

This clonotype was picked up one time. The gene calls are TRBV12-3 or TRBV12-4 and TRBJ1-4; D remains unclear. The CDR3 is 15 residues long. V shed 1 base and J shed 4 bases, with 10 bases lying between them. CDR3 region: CASSLVLSGNEKLFF. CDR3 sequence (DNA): TGTGCCAGCAGTTTAGTTTTGTCCGGTAATGAAAAACTGTTTTTT.